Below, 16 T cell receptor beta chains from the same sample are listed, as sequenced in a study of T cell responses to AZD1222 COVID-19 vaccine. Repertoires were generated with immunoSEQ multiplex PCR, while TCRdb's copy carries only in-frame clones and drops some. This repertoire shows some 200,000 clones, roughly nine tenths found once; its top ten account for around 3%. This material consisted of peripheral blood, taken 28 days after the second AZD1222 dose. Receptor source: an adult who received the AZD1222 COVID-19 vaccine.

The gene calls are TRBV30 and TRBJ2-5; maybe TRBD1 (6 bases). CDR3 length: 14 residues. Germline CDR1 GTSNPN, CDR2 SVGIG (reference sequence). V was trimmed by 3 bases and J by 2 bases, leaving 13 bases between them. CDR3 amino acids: CAWRTWGTQETQYF. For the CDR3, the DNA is TGTGCCTGGAGGACGTGGGGGACACAAGAGACCCAGTACTTC.

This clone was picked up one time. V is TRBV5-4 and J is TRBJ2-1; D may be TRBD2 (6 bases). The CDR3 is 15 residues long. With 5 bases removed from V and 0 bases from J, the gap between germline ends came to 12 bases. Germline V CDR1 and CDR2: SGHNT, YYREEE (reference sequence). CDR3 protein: CASRWRGSSYNEQFF. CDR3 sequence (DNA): TGTGCCAGCAGGTGGCGGGGTAGCTCCTACAATGAGCAGTTCTTC.

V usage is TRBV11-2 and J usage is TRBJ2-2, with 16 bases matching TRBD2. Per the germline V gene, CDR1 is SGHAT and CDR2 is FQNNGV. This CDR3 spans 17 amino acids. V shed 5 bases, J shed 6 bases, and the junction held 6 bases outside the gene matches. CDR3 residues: CASSNGTSGREAGELFF. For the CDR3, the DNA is TGTGCCAGCAGCAACGGGACTAGCGGGAGGGAAGCCGGGGAGCTGTTTTTT.

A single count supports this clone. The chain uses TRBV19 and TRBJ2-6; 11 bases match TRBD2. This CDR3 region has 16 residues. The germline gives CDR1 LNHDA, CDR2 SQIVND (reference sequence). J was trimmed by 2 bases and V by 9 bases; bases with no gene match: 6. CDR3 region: CASLAGGLTGANVLTF. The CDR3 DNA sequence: TGTGCCAGCCTAGCGGGAGGTCTGACTGGGGCCAACGTCCTGACTTTC. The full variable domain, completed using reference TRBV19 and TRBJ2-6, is DGGITQSPKYLFRKEGQNVTLSCEQNLNHDAMYWYRQDPGQGLRLIYYSQIVNDFQKGDIAEGYSVSREKKESFPLTVTSAQKNPTAFYLCASLAGGLTGANVLTFGAGSRLTVL.

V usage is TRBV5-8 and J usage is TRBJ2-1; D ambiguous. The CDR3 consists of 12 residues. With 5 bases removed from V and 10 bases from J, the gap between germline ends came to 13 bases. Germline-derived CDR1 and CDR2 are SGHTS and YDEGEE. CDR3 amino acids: CASRLLRLEQFF. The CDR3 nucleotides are TGTGCCAGCAGATTGTTACGACTCGAGCAGTTCTTC.

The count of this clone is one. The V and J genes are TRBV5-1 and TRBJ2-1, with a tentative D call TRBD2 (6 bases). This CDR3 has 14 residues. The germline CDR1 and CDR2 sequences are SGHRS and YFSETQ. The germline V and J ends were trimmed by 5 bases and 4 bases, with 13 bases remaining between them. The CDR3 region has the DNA TGCGCCAGCAGTGGGCGGGATCGGTACAATGAGCAGTTCTTC. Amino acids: CASSGRDRYNEQFF. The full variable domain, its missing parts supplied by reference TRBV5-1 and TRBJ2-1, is KAGVTQTPRYLIKTRGQQVTLSCSPISGHRSVSWYQQTPGQGLQFLFEYFSETQRNKGNFPGRFSGRQFSNSRSEMNVSTLELGDSALYLCASSGRDRYNEQFFGPGTRLTVL.

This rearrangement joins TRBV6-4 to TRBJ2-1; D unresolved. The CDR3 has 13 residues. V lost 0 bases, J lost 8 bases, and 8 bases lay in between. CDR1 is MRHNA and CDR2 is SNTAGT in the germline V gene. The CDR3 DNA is TGTGCCAGCAGTGACTCGATGGTGCATGAGCAGTTCTTC. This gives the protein CASSDSMVHEQFF.

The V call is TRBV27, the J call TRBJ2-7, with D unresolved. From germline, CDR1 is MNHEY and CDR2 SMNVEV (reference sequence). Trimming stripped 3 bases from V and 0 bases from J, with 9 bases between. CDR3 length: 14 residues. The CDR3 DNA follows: TGTGCCAGCAGTTTCTCCAAGGGCTCCTACGAGCAGTACTTC. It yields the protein CASSFSKGSYEQYF.

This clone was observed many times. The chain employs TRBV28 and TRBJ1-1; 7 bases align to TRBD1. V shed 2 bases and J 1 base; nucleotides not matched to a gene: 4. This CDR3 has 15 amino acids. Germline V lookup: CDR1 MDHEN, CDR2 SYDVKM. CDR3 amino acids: CASSLGPGGNTEAFF. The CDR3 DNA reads TGTGCCAGCAGTTTAGGGCCAGGGGGGAACACTGAAGCTTTCTTT. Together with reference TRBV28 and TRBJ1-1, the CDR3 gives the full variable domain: DVKVTQSSRYLVKRTGEKVFLECVQDMDHENMFWYRQDPGLGLRLIYFSYDVKMKEKGDIPEGYSVSREKKERFSLILESASTNQTSMYLCASSLGPGGNTEAFFGQGTRLTVV.

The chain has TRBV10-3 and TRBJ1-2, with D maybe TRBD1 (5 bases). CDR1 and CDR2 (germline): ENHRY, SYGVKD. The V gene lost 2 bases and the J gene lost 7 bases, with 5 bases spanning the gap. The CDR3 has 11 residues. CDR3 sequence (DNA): TGTGCCATCAGTGAGAGGGGTGGCTACACCTTC. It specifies CAISERGGYTF.

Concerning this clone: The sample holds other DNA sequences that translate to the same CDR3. CDR3 coding DNA: TGTGCCAGCAGCCGTCGATTAGCGGGAGGGTACGAGCAGTACTTC. Translation gives CASSRRLAGGYEQYF. This chain links TRBV7-2 with TRBJ2-7; 11 nucleotides align to TRBD2. V shed 5 bases, J shed 4 bases, and the junction held 7 bases outside the gene matches. Germline CDR1 and CDR2: SGHTA and FQGNSA. The CDR3 covers 15 residues.

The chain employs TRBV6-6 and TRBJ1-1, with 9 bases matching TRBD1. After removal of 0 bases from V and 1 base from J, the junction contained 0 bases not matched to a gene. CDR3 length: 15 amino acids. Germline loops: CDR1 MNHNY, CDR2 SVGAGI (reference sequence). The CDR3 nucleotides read TGTGCCAGCAGTTACTCGGGACAGGGGAACACTGAAGCTTTCTTT. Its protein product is CASSYSGQGNTEAFF.

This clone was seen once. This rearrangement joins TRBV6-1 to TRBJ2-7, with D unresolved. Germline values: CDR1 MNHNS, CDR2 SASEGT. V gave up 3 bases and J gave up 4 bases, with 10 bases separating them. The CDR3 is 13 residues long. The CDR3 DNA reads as TGTGCCAGCAGTGATGGGGAAACTTACGAGCAGTACTTC. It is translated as CASSDGETYEQYF.

CDR3 region: CASRVVGDRVKESSYEQYF. CDR3 coding DNA: TGCGCCAGCAGAGTCGTAGGGGACAGGGTAAAAGAGAGCTCCTACGAGCAGTACTTC. The gene calls are TRBV5-1 and TRBJ2-7; TRBD1 agrees at 9 bases. CDR1 and CDR2 (germline): SGHRS, YFSETQ. The CDR3 spans 19 residues. V shed 5 bases and J 0 bases; nucleotides not matched to a gene: 18.

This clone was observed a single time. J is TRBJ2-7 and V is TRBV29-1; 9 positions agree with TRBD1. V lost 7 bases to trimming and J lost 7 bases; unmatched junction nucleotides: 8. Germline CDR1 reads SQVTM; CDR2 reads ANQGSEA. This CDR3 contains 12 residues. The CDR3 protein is CSALQGAGEQYF. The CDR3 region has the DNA TGCAGCGCGTTACAGGGGGCGGGGGAGCAGTACTTC.

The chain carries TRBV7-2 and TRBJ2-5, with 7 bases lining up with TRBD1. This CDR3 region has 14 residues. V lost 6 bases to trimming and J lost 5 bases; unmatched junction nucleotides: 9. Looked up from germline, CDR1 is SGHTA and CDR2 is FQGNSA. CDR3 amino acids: CASSPGDSWETQYF. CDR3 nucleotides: TGTGCCAGCAGTCCCGGGGACAGCTGGGAGACCCAGTACTTC.